These T cell receptor beta chains were read from a single sample in a study of blood T cell repertoires in COVID-19. Produced via immunoSEQ multiplex PCR; TCRdb's table is partial and in-frame only. Of about half a million clones listed, 70% to 90% are singletons. Sequenced: PBMCs or T cells enriched from blood (not recorded which). These receptors came from a woman aged 55-69 years who had recovered from COVID-19. Both conserved end residues are part of each CDR3. D genes are given only for firm matches. A row's size may be missing; if present it is once, few, many or a size class.

NA	TRBV5-1	TRBJ2-3	NA	TGCGCCAGCAGCTTGGCTGAACACACAGATACGCAGTATTTT	CASSLAEHTDTQYF
NA	TRBV5-1	TRBJ2-3	NA	TGCGCCAGCAGCTCCTCTGTCTACACAGATACGCAGTATTTT	CASSSSVYTDTQYF
few	TRBV18	TRBJ1-1	TRBD1	TGTGCCAGCTCACCCGGACAGGTCGAGGGTTCTGAAGCTTTCTTT	CASSPGQVEGSEAFF
NA	TRBV24-1	TRBJ1-3	TRBD1	TGTGCCACCAGTGATAAACCGGGACAGGGGAGGAACACCATATATTTT	CATSDKPGQGRNTIYF
NA	TRBV3-1/TRBV3-2	TRBJ1-2	TRBD1	TGTGCCAGCAGCCTACGTAGGACAGGCCCCTATGGCTACACCTTC	CASSLRRTGPYGYTF
NA	TRBV2	TRBJ1-6	NA	TGTGCCAGCAGTGAATTAGGGGGGGCCGGTTCACCCCTCCACTTT	CASSELGGAGSPLHF
NA	TRBV18	TRBJ1-5	NA	TGTGCCAGCTCACCACCGGGCAGACAAACACAGAATAGCAATCAGCCCCAGCATTTT	CASSPPGRQTQNSNQPQHF
NA	TRBV7-8	TRBJ1-6	NA	TGTGCCAGCAGCTTAGTTTTCGGGTCACCCCTCCACTTT	CASSLVFGSPLHF
NA	TRBV27	TRBJ1-1	TRBD1	TGTGCCAGCAGTTCTTCCCTGACAGGGGGCTACACTGAAGCTTTCTTT	CASSSSLTGGYTEAFF
NA	TRBV27	TRBJ2-3	TRBD1	TGTGCCAGCAGTGAGGACAGGGAGAGGAGCACAGATACGCAGTATTTT	CASSEDRERSTDTQYF
NA	TRBV12-5	TRBJ2-3	NA	TGTGCTAGTGGTTTGGTAATCGGGGGTAGCACAGATACGCAGTATTTT	CASGLVIGGSTDTQYF
NA	TRBV5-1	TRBJ2-2	NA	TGCGCCAGCAGCCTAGGACAGAGCACCGGGGAGCTGTTTTTT	CASSLGQSTGELFF
NA	TRBV6-7	TRBJ1-2	TRBD1	TGTGCCAGCAGTACCGGGACAGGGGGCAAGTCTGGAGGCTACACCTTC	CASSTGTGGKSGGYTF
few	TRBV29-1	TRBJ1-2	NA	TGCAGCGTTGCTCTGTGGGGGGGCGCCTCCTATGGCTACACCTTC	CSVALWGGASYGYTF
NA	TRBV10-3	TRBJ2-3	TRBD2	TGTGCCATCCGGGAATATGAGGCGGGGGGCCGGGAAGATACGCAGTATTTT	CAIREYEAGGREDTQYF
NA	TRBV18	TRBJ2-3	TRBD1	TGTGCCAGCTCACCCGCAGGGGGTCGAACAGATACGCAGTATTTT	CASSPAGGRTDTQYF
NA	TRBV2	TRBJ1-1	TRBD1	TGTGCCAGCAGTGACAGAGGGGGCGTGGACACTGAAGCTTTCTTT	CASSDRGGVDTEAFF
NA	TRBV4-1	TRBJ1-6	TRBD1	TGCGCCAGCAGCCAAGCAGGGGGCGCGAATTCACCCCTCCACTTT	CASSQAGGANSPLHF
NA	TRBV7-7	TRBJ2-1	TRBD2	TGTGCTAGCAGCCCGTGGGTAGCGGGGGGCAATGAGCAGTTCTTC	CASSPWVAGGNEQFF
NA	TRBV19	TRBJ2-3	TRBD2	TGTGCCAGTAGTTCAGACCGGCGTAGCGGGGGGAGCACAGATACGCAGTATTTT	CASSSDRRSGGSTDTQYF
NA	TRBV5-1	TRBJ1-1	TRBD1	TGCGCCAGCAGCTCATCCCTAGGACAGGTGAACACTGAAGCTTTCTTT	CASSSSLGQVNTEAFF
NA	TRBV5-4	TRBJ1-1	TRBD1	TGTGCCAGCAGAACCCGACAGGGGGTCAACACTGAAGCTTTCTTT	CASRTRQGVNTEAFF
once	TRBV5-1	TRBJ1-1	NA	TGCGCCAGCAGGTTGCAGAACATGAACACTGAAGCTTTCTTT	CASRLQNMNTEAFF
NA	TRBV14	TRBJ1-1	NA	TGTGCCAGCAGCCAAGATTGGGGGGACACTGAAGCTTTCTTT	CASSQDWGDTEAFF
NA	TRBV24-1	TRBJ2-3	TRBD2	TGTGCCACCAGTGACAGGACTAGCGGCACAGATACGCAGTATTTT	CATSDRTSGTDTQYF
NA	TRBV2	TRBJ1-5	NA	TGTGCCAGCAGTCAGGGACATTTCTCCCTGGGGCCCCAGCATTTT	CASSQGHFSLGPQHF
NA	TRBV30	TRBJ1-3	TRBD1	TGTGCCTGGAGTAGGGGACAGGAGCACTCTGGAAACACCATATATTTT	CAWSRGQEHSGNTIYF
NA	TRBV2	TRBJ1-2	NA	TGTGCCAGCAGTGAAGCGGGGGCCATGAGTTCCTATGGCTACACCTTC	CASSEAGAMSSYGYTF
NA	TRBV12-5	TRBJ1-2	NA	TGTGCTAGTGGTTCATCGGAGGGGATTTCTAACTATGGCTACACCTTC	CASGSSEGISNYGYTF
NA	TRBV7-9	TRBJ1-2	TRBD1	TGTGCCAGCAGCCCCACCCGAGGGGGCGGCTATGGCTACACCTTC	CASSPTRGGGYGYTF
NA	TRBV6-1	TRBJ1-6	NA	TGTGCCAGCAGTGAAAGTGGTCCCCTCGCGGGGTATAATTCACCCCTCCACTTT	CASSESGPLAGYNSPLHF
NA	TRBV30	TRBJ1-6	TRBD1	TGTGCCTGGGACTCGGACAGGAGCGTTTCCTATAATTCACCCCTCCACTTT	CAWDSDRSVSYNSPLHF
NA	TRBV11-2	TRBJ1-2	NA	TGTGCCAGCAGCTTACAGGGGATCAGCGGCTACACCTTC	CASSLQGISGYTF
once	TRBV18	TRBJ2-5	TRBD2	TGTGCCAGCTCACCACTAGCGGGGGGCCAAGAGACCCAGTACTTC	CASSPLAGGQETQYF
NA	TRBV6-5	TRBJ1-1	NA	TGTGCCAGCAGTTACTCGCGGTTGTTGAACACTGAAGCTTTCTTT	CASSYSRLLNTEAFF
NA	TRBV18	TRBJ2-1	TRBD2	TGTGCCAGCTCACCTCGACTAGCGGGGGGCAATGAGCAGTTCTTC	CASSPRLAGGNEQFF
NA	TRBV4-2	TRBJ1-5	TRBD1	TGTGCCAGCAGCCAGGGACAGTATAGCAATCAGCCCCAGCATTTT	CASSQGQYSNQPQHF
NA	TRBV3-1/TRBV3-2	TRBJ2-1	TRBD2	TGTGCCAGCAGCCCGCGGGGGGGCTCCTACAATGAGCAGTTCTTC	CASSPRGGSYNEQFF
NA	TRBV24-1	TRBJ2-3	TRBD1	TGTGCCACCAGTGATCCGTCCCGGGACAGGGTAGATACGCAGTATTTT	CATSDPSRDRVDTQYF
few	TRBV6-5	TRBJ1-2	NA	TGTGCCAGCAGTAAACAGGAGAACTATGGCTACACCTTC	CASSKQENYGYTF
NA	TRBV5-1	TRBJ2-1	TRBD2	TGCGCCAGCAGCTTGGCCTTCGCGGGGGGGCCCAATGAGCAGTTCTTC	CASSLAFAGGPNEQFF
NA	TRBV21-1	TRBJ2-2	NA	TGTGCCAGCAGCGAACTGTTCACCGGGGAGCTGTTTTTT	CASSELFTGELFF
NA	TRBV5-6	TRBJ1-2	TRBD1	TGTGCCAGCAGCACCTCGGACAGGAATTATGGCTACACCTTC	CASSTSDRNYGYTF
NA	TRBV4-1	TRBJ1-5	NA	TGCGCCAGCAGCCCCGCAGGGGTTGGAAATCAGCCCCAGCATTTT	CASSPAGVGNQPQHF
NA	TRBV5-1	TRBJ1-6	NA	TGCGCCAGCAGCTTGATGAGGGGGTCCGAATATAATTCACCCCTCCACTTT	CASSLMRGSEYNSPLHF
NA	TRBV6-1	TRBJ1-2	NA	TGTGCCAGCAGTGAAGGGGGCAGCTCCTATGGCTACACCTTC	CASSEGGSSYGYTF
NA	TRBV24-1	TRBJ1-2	TRBD1	TGTGCCACACAGGAAGGGGGCAGGTTTTCAAGGGGCTACACCTTC	CATQEGGRFSRGYTF
NA	TRBV2	TRBJ1-4	TRBD1	TGTGCCAGCAACTGGGACAGCATATTTTCAACTAATGAAAAACTGTTTTTT	CASNWDSIFSTNEKLFF
NA	TRBV27	TRBJ1-2	TRBD1	TGTGCCAGCAGGAGATTCTCCGGGACAGGGCCCTATGGCTACACCTTC	CASRRFSGTGPYGYTF
NA	TRBV5-4	TRBJ2-3	NA	TGTGCCAGCAGCCCAAGTGGAGGGTGGGGGGATACGCAGTATTTT	CASSPSGGWGDTQYF
NA	TRBV5-8	TRBJ2-1	NA	TGTGCCAGCAGCCAGGACGGGAGCTCCTACAATGAGCAGTTCTTC	CASSQDGSSYNEQFF
NA	TRBV18	TRBJ1-2	NA	TGTGCCAGCTCAAACGACAGGTTCGATGGCTACACCTTC	CASSNDRFDGYTF
NA	TRBV7-6	TRBJ2-3	NA	TGTGCCAGCAGCTTAGGCGGGCTAACATCACAAAATACGCAGTATTTT	CASSLGGLTSQNTQYF
NA	TRBV13	TRBJ2-2	NA	TGTGCCAGCAGCCCGAGGACTAAAGGGGACGGGGAGCTGTTTTTT	CASSPRTKGDGELFF
NA	TRBV5-5	TRBJ2-3	TRBD2	TGTGCCAGCAGCCCCCCGGGACTAGCGGGGGTATCTAGCACAGATACGCAGTATTTT	CASSPPGLAGVSSTDTQYF